This TCR beta chain derives from a study of cytomegalovirus exposure and HLA in healthy donors. General study findings and limits: TCR beta V segments were, for the most part, productive about 87% or about 30% of the time in an earlier analysis. TCR beta chain V- and J-gene trimming was linked, in a later analysis, to a missense variant in DCLRE1C.

The CDR3 is 13 residues long. The V gene's germline CDR1 is LNHDA and CDR2 SQIVND (reference sequence). V shed 4 bases and J shed 3 bases, with 10 bases lying between them. Note on this clone: Its antigen remains unknown.

Amplification used 60 Vbeta primers and 13 Jbeta primers. Generated by immunoSEQ multiplex PCR, the TCRdb table keeps only in-frame clones and is missing some. The table has 130,000 to 150,000 clones, about three quarters seen once. The chain joins TRBV19 to TRBJ2-7; D is possibly TRBD1 (6 bases). The sample comprised PBMCs. The receptor was derived from a young man in good health and CMV-seronegative. DNA for the CDR3: TGTGCCAGTAGTACGGGGACATACTACGAGCAGTACTTC. Residues: CASSTGTYYEQYF.